This T cell receptor beta chain was documented in a study of glioma-infiltrating T cells after dendritic cell vaccination. TCRB CDR3 was amplified from 2 ug genomic DNA or less. Amplification used 60 V beta primers and 13 J beta primers. The repertoire was sequenced with immunoSEQ multiplex PCR; TCRdb's copy has only in-frame clones and lacks some. The sample carries over 80,000 clones, approximately 90% recorded once. As concerns this clone: Its antigen is still unknown. An end of the junction does not agree with germline; a read error may underlie this.

This CDR3 is 12 amino acids long. Looked up from germline, CDR1 is MNHNS and CDR2 is SASEGT. General observations from the study: Survival was not directly related to TCR clonality in these patients. Only a small number of patients had complete blood and tumor samples.

The chain recombines TRBV6-1 with TRBJ2-1, with no clear D. The TCR sequence derives from a human donor with glioblastoma. This specimen consisted of blood, obtained before dendritic cell vaccination. This chain's CDR3 is CASSEAMQVQLF. In DNA, the CDR3 is TGTGCCAGCAGTGAAGCGATGCAGGTTCAACTCTTC.